This TCR beta chain emerged from a study of CDR3 diversity in severe acne. This clonotype was seen many times. One entry per CDR3 protein, called by TCRdb with MiXCR from the PCR reads. The sample contains about 98,000 distinct CDR3 sequences, about half of which appear only once. Deletions cut 0 bases from V and 10 bases from J, with 17 bases between. The CDR3 is made up of 15 amino acids. CDR1 and CDR2 (germline): SGDLS, YYNGEE. The V call is TRBV9, the J call TRBJ2-1; D is perhaps TRBD2 (7 bases). This clonotype originated in a male donor with acne. Sequenced sample: blood. This CDR3 reads CASSVDEPGGEEQFF. The CDR3 DNA reads as TGTGCCAGCAGCGTAGACGAGCCGGGGGGCGAAGAGCAGTTCTTC.